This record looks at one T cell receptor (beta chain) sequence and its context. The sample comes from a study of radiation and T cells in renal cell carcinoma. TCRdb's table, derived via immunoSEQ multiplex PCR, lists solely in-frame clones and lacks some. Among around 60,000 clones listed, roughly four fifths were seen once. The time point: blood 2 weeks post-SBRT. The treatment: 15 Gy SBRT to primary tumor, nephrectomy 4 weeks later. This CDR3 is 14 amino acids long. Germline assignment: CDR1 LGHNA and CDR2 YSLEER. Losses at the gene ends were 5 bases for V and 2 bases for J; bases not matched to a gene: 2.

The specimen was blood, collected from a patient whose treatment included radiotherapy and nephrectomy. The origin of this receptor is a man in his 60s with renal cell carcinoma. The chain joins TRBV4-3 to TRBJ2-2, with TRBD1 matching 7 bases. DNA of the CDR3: TGCGCCAGCAGCGACAGGGTTAACACCGGGGAGCTGTTTTTT. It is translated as CASSDRVNTGELFF.